A single sample gave rise to the 28 T cell receptor beta chains below, sequenced in a study of T cell changes during pregnancy in multiple sclerosis. Generated by immunoSEQ multiplex PCR, the TCRdb table keeps only in-frame clones and is missing some. The sample comprises roughly 56,000 clones, 88% of which are singletons, and about 1.8% rests with the top ten. Material: peripheral blood, obtained in the first trimester of pregnancy. The receptors were sampled from a female donor with multiple sclerosis, enrolled in a pregnancy study.

The chain combines TRBV4-2 with TRBJ2-5; tentative D call: TRBD2 (5 bases). CDR1 and CDR2 (germline): LGHNA, YNFKEQ. Trimming removed 2 bases at V and 1 base at J, with 11 bases between. The CDR3 is 15 amino acids. The CDR3 loop reads CASSQRLAGQETQYF. The CDR3, as DNA: TGTGCCAGCAGCCAACGCCTTGCGGGCCAAGAGACCCAGTACTTC.

This chain connects TRBV19 to TRBJ1-5; D is possibly TRBD1 (5 bases). V gave up 6 bases and J gave up 3 bases, with 15 bases separating them. The CDR3 is 15 amino acids. CDR1 is LNHDA and CDR2 is SQIVND in the germline V gene (reference sequence). The CDR3 bases are TGTGCCAGTAGAGATTGGCAGGGTCCCAATCAGCCCCAGCATTTT. Translation gives CASRDWQGPNQPQHF.

The genes are TRBV6-6 and TRBJ2-2; 7 nucleotides line up with TRBD2. The CDR3 runs 14 residues. Germline trimming cut 5 bases from V and 7 bases from J; bases unmatched to any gene: 7. From germline, CDR1 is MNHNY and CDR2 SVGAGI (reference sequence). Here the CDR3 reads CASSHREVGGELFF. CDR3 coding DNA: TGTGCCAGCAGTCACCGGGAGGTCGGCGGGGAGCTGTTTTTT.

This chain joins TRBV7-2 and TRBJ2-1; perhaps TRBD2 as D (6 bases). V was clipped by 2 bases and J by 12 bases, with 8 bases between them. The germline V gene encodes CDR1 SGHTA and CDR2 FQGNSA. The CDR3 runs to 11 residues. As DNA, the CDR3 is TGTGCCAGCAGCTTAATGGGGGGGCAGTTCTTC. Its translation: CASSLMGGQFF.

V gene TRBV9 combines with J gene TRBJ2-6; D is perhaps TRBD1 (6 bases). The germline V and J ends were trimmed by 4 bases and 3 bases, with 20 bases remaining between them. The germline gives CDR1 SGDLS, CDR2 YYNGEE. This CDR3 comprises 18 residues. This chain's CDR3 is CASSPGAGVRFGANVLTF. CDR3 DNA sequence: TGTGCCAGCAGCCCAGGGGCAGGGGTTCGGTTTGGGGCCAACGTCCTGACTTTC.

The chain is built from TRBV4-1 and TRBJ1-4; possibly TRBD1 for D (6 bases). CDR1 and CDR2 (germline): MGHRA, YSYEKL. Between the trimmed V and J ends, which lost 5 bases and 3 bases, there was a span of 19 bases. CDR3 size: 17 residues. CDR3 region: CASSGGTLTGPNEKLFF. As DNA, the CDR3 is TGCGCCAGCAGCGGGGGAACTTTGACAGGTCCTAATGAAAAACTGTTTTTT.

V usage is TRBV30 and J usage is TRBJ1-3; 7 positions agree with TRBD1. CDR3 length: 16 amino acids. Germline trimming cut 3 bases from V and 0 bases from J; bases unmatched to any gene: 8. Germline CDR1 GTSNPN, CDR2 SVGIG (reference sequence). The CDR3 nucleotides are TGTGCCTGGAGCCGCCGGGACAGACCCTCTGGAAACACCATATATTTT. Amino acids: CAWSRRDRPSGNTIYF.

The J gene is TRBJ2-7, the V gene TRBV6-1, with D unresolved. Deletions cut 6 bases from V and 1 base from J, with 10 bases between. From germline, CDR1 is MNHNS and CDR2 SASEGT. CDR3 length equals 13 residues. CDR3 DNA sequence: TGTGCCAGCAGACCGAGGTTATCCTACGAGCAGTACTTC. It encodes CASRPRLSYEQYF.

V usage is TRBV5-6 and J usage is TRBJ1-2; TRBD1 agrees at 10 bases. The CDR3 totals 14 residues. V lost 0 bases to trimming and J lost 4 bases; unmatched junction nucleotides: 0. CDR1 and CDR2 (germline): SGHDT, YYEEEE. CDR3 in amino acids: CASSLGTGGYGYTF. The CDR3 nucleotides are TGTGCCAGCAGCTTGGGGACAGGGGGCTATGGCTACACCTTC.

CDR3 amino acids: CASNLAGTGELFF. The CDR3 coding sequence is TGTGCCAGCAACCTAGCGGGTACCGGGGAGCTGTTTTTT. The J gene is TRBJ2-2, the V gene TRBV25-1; 8 nucleotides agree with TRBD2. Trimming at V came to 7 bases and at J to 5 bases, leaving 3 bases not matched to a gene. Germline values: CDR1 MGHDK, CDR2 SYGVNS. CDR3 size: 13 residues.

The rearrangement joins TRBV10-1 to TRBJ1-1; possible D gene TRBD1, 5 bases. The CDR3 runs 14 residues. Trimming removed 4 bases from V and 3 bases from J, with 12 bases in between. Germline assignment: CDR1 WNHNN and CDR2 SYGVQD (reference sequence). DNA of the CDR3: TGCGCCAGCAGTGGACAGCACGGCGACACTGAAGCTTTCTTT. This translates into CASSGQHGDTEAFF.

The V gene is TRBV11-2, the J gene TRBJ2-3; 9 nucleotides agree with TRBD2. V lost 5 bases to trimming and J lost 1 base; unmatched junction nucleotides: 7. CDR3 length equals 16 residues. Germline loops: CDR1 SGHAT, CDR2 FQNNGV. CDR3 protein: CASSPQAGGGTDTQYF. CDR3 sequence (DNA): TGTGCCAGCAGCCCTCAAGCGGGGGGCGGCACAGATACGCAGTATTTT.

The chain has TRBV5-4 and TRBJ1-5; 7 bases fit TRBD1. Germline CDR1 and CDR2: SGHNT and YYREEE (reference sequence). J lost 3 bases, V lost 3 bases, and 12 bases had no gene match. This CDR3 comprises 17 residues. CDR3 sequence: CASSSWGQRYFNQPQHF. The CDR3 DNA sequence: TGTGCCAGCAGCTCCTGGGGACAGCGGTATTTCAATCAGCCCCAGCATTTT.

The V and J genes are TRBV5-4 and TRBJ1-3, with D maybe TRBD1 (5 bases). Germline CDR1 is SGHNT and CDR2 is YYREEE (reference sequence). This CDR3 has 16 amino acids. V was shortened by 3 bases and J by 4 bases, with 17 bases between the two germline ends. CDR3 nucleotide sequence: TGTGCCAGCAGCTACGGCCAGCAGGGCTCGGGAAACACCATATATTTT. Amino acids: CASSYGQQGSGNTIYF.

CDR3 in DNA: TGCAGCGTTGCTAGCGGGAGATTCAATGAGCAGTTCTTC. It translates to CSVASGRFNEQFF. The J gene is TRBJ2-1, the V gene TRBV29-1, with 10 bases fitting TRBD2. Germline CDR1 and CDR2: SQVTM and ANQGSEA. CDR3 size: 13 residues. J was trimmed by 6 bases and V by 4 bases; bases with no gene match: 3.

This clone was recorded only once. V usage is TRBV2 and J usage is TRBJ1-4, with a tentative D call TRBD1 (5 bases). The CDR3 is made up of 18 amino acids. Trimming took off 8 bases at V and 3 bases at J, with 25 bases between the two ends. CDR1 and CDR2 from the germline V gene are SNHLY and FYNNEI. DNA of the CDR3: TGTGCCAGCCGTAAAAACACTGGGGGGAGAGAGGCTAATGAAAAACTGTTTTTT. It is translated as CASRKNTGGREANEKLFF.

This chain links TRBV25-1 with TRBJ1-1; 7 bases align to TRBD1. The germline gives CDR1 MGHDK, CDR2 SYGVNS. The junction had 10 bases not matched to a gene; V was cut back by 0 bases and J by 0 bases. There are 18 residues in the CDR3. This chain's CDR3 is CASSEYSFTGVLNTEAFF. CDR3 nucleotide sequence: TGTGCCAGCAGTGAATACTCATTTACAGGGGTACTGAACACTGAAGCTTTCTTT.

The chain links TRBV19 to TRBJ2-6; TRBD1 might be the D (7 bases). Germline V gives CDR1 LNHDA, CDR2 SQIVND (reference sequence). The CDR3 spans 17 residues. V lost 4 bases to trimming and J lost 1 base, with 14 bases between them. The CDR3 spells CASSKYRGGSGANVLTF. The CDR3 nucleotides read TGTGCCAGTAGTAAATACAGGGGAGGATCTGGGGCCAACGTCCTGACTTTC.

The chain carries TRBV16 and TRBJ1-2; no clear D. Per germline, CDR1 KGHSY and CDR2 FQNENV. The CDR3 contains 13 residues. V shed 4 bases and J shed 6 bases, with 12 bases lying between them. In DNA form, the CDR3 reads TGTGCCAGCAGCCGAGGGCCTCGACATGGCTACACCTTC. Its translation: CASSRGPRHGYTF.

The chain links TRBV6-5 to TRBJ2-5, with D possibly matching TRBD2 (6 bases). This CDR3 spans 14 amino acids. Trimming took off 4 bases at V and 4 bases at J, with 13 bases between the two ends. Germline values: CDR1 MNHEY, CDR2 SVGAGI. The CDR3: CASSSAMGGETQYF. CDR3 DNA sequence: TGTGCCAGCAGTTCCGCTATGGGGGGAGAGACCCAGTACTTC.

V is TRBV4-1 and J is TRBJ1-1; 10 bases fit TRBD1. J was trimmed by 1 base and V by 4 bases; bases with no gene match: 3. The germline V gene has CDR1 MGHRA and CDR2 YSYEKL. The CDR3 contains 15 residues. DNA for the CDR3: TGCGCCAGCAGCCTTCGGGACAGGGGGAACACTGAAGCTTTCTTT. Its translation: CASSLRDRGNTEAFF.

The chain uses TRBV19 and TRBJ2-1; D not certain. The CDR3 covers 15 residues. Between the trimmed V and J ends, which lost 8 bases and 2 bases, there was a span of 16 bases. CDR1 and CDR2 (germline): LNHDA, SQIVND (reference sequence). The DNA of the CDR3 is TGTGCCAGTGAAAAAGACACATTCACCTACAATGAGCAGTTCTTC. It is translated as CASEKDTFTYNEQFF.

The chain employs TRBV4-1 and TRBJ2-5; the D is unclear. TRBJ2-7 matches the DNA end more closely, so the J call is doubtful. CDR3 length: 13 amino acids. CDR1 MGHRA and CDR2 YSYEKL come from the germline V gene. DNA for the CDR3: TGCGCCAGCAGCCAAGATTACGAGTCCGAGCAGTACTTC. This gives the protein CASSQDYESEQYF.

J is TRBJ1-5 and V is TRBV19; D is undetermined. V was cut by 4 bases and J by 2 bases, with 9 bases left in between. The CDR3 extends over 14 amino acids. Germline V gene lookup returns CDR1 LNHDA and CDR2 SQIVND (reference sequence). CDR3 bases: TGTGCCAGTAGTAGTACCGGGGGCAATCAGCCCCAGCATTTT. Protein: CASSSTGGNQPQHF. The full variable domain, with the rest looked up from reference TRBV19 and TRBJ1-5, is DGGITQSPKYLFRKEGQNVTLSCEQNLNHDAMYWYRQDPGQGLRLIYYSQIVNDFQKGDIAEGYSVSREKKESFPLTVTSAQKNPTAFYLCASSSTGGNQPQHFGDGTRLSIL.

The J gene is TRBJ2-2, the V gene TRBV28; D perhaps matches TRBD2 (6 bases). Germline values: CDR1 MDHEN, CDR2 SYDVKM. The CDR3 extends over 16 amino acids. V was clipped by 6 bases and J by 2 bases, with 16 bases between them. The CDR3 reads CASRVRTTYNTGELFF. DNA of the CDR3: TGTGCCAGCAGGGTACGGACTACCTACAACACCGGGGAGCTGTTTTTT. Full variable domain (outside the CDR3, taken from reference TRBV28 and TRBJ2-2): DVKVTQSSRYLVKRTGEKVFLECVQDMDHENMFWYRQDPGLGLRLIYFSYDVKMKEKGDIPEGYSVSREKKERFSLILESASTNQTSMYLCASRVRTTYNTGELFFGEGSRLTVL.

J is TRBJ1-2 and V is TRBV28; possibly TRBD1 for D (5 bases). V was trimmed by 5 bases and J by 3 bases, leaving 16 bases between them. The CDR3 length is 15 residues. Germline V lookup: CDR1 MDHEN, CDR2 SYDVKM. The CDR3 is CASSPVGARDYGYTF. CDR3 bases: TGTGCCAGCAGTCCCGTAGGGGCGCGAGACTATGGCTACACCTTC.

V and J are TRBV28 and TRBJ1-1; D is perhaps TRBD1 (5 bases). The CDR3 is 17 amino acids. V lost 7 bases and J lost 1, with 22 bases in between. Germline CDR1 and CDR2: MDHEN and SYDVKM. The CDR3 region is CASTPFRDSFSNTEAFF. In nucleotides, the CDR3 is TGTGCCAGCACTCCGTTTCGGGACTCTTTTTCGAACACTGAAGCTTTCTTT.

The chain carries TRBV28 and TRBJ1-4; 7 nucleotides line up with TRBD1. Germline CDR1 MDHEN, CDR2 SYDVKM. V lost 8 bases to trimming and J lost 2 bases; unmatched junction nucleotides: 5. This CDR3 region has 14 residues. The CDR3 DNA is TGTGCCAGCCTGTCGACAGGGACTAATGAAAAACTGTTTTTT. This sequence encodes CASLSTGTNEKLFF.